This T cell receptor (beta chain) was recovered during a study of T cells in Graves' hyperthyroidism and ophthalmopathy. This clonotype was found many times. Patients aged 18 to 65 had newly diagnosed hyperthyroidism of under 2 months' duration. Amplification targeted TCR beta CDR3 regions from RNA transcripts. The HTBI set primed first-round TCR CDR3 RT-PCR. TCRdb independently ran MiXCR on the multiplex PCR reads; one entry per CDR3 protein. The sample shows around 760,000 distinct CDR3 sequences, 30% to 40% of them seen only once. The CDR3 extends over 13 amino acids. Germline CDR1 and CDR2: ENHRY and SYGVKD. Trimming took off 8 bases at V and 4 bases at J, with 14 bases between the two ends.

The receptor comes from a woman aged 40 to 55 with Graves' hyperthyroidism. Input material: blood. The gene calls are TRBV10-3 and TRBJ1-1; D ambiguous. CDR3 residues: CAIRLEGGTEAFF. The CDR3 region has the DNA TGTGCCATCCGTCTTGAGGGAGGCACTGAAGCTTTCTTT.